This TCR beta chain was captured in a study of CD8 T cells in ankylosing spondylitis. Broader study findings: According to the report, clones linked to the disease were significantly enriched in matched synovial fluid samples taken from ankylosing spondylitis patients. Before this, some motif variants had been reported in reactive arthritis synovial fluid and blood. Disease-linked clones bore a CD8+ phenotype and were relatively rare in peripheral blood. Roughly 8 highly homologous variants made up a TCR beta motif, and this motif appeared characteristic of ankylosing spondylitis blood.

Researchers built TCR beta libraries using quantitative 5'-RACE with molecular barcodes. Using its own MiXCR run on the 5' RACE reads, TCRdb lists one record per CDR3 protein. The data contain approximately 540,000 distinct CDR3 sequences, about 12% of them seen just once; the ten biggest clones take up approximately 6.3%. The CDR3 totals 16 residues. Germline V CDR1 and CDR2: SGHDT, YYEEEE. Trimming pared 4 bases from V and 3 bases from J, leaving 17 bases between. Points on this clonotype: Its matching antigen is unknown.

The sequencing sample was made of blood, either unsorted or a sorted T cell fraction (not recorded which). The rearrangement uses TRBV5-6 and TRBJ2-1, with D possibly matching TRBD2 (7 bases). The receptor's source is a male donor with ankylosing spondylitis. The CDR3 here is CASSPSGGYVYNEQFF. DNA for the CDR3: TGTGCCAGCAGCCCGTCGGGGGGCTACGTCTACAATGAGCAGTTCTTC.